This TCR beta chain was sequenced during a study of T-cell memory formation after mild COVID-19. Overall study context: TCR clusters mostly belonged to single donors.

TCRdb independently ran MiXCR on the 5' RACE reads; one entry per CDR3 protein. This sample has around 130,000 distinct CDR3 sequences; 11% to 15% occur once, and the top ten carry 25% to 30%. A few counts support this clonotype. This CDR3 contains 15 residues. V gave up 6 bases and J gave up 5 bases; unmatched junction bases: 9. Per germline, CDR1 ENHRY and CDR2 SYGVKD. The origin of this receptor is an adult woman who had mild COVID-19 (a few samples of this study predate the infection). Cell type and time point are not known. Sequenced material: PBMCs or a T cell subset sorted from them (not recorded which). The chain joins TRBV10-3 to TRBJ2-1, with 8 positions matching TRBD2. The CDR3 sequence: CAIRSSGRVDNEQFF. Here the CDR3 DNA reads TGTGCCATCAGGTCGAGCGGGAGAGTCGACAATGAGCAGTTCTTC.